This T cell receptor (beta chain) was captured by sequencing in a study of T-cell reconstitution after alpha-beta-depleted transplantation in children. Study outcomes and limitations: Several hundred expanded graft clones reportedly supplied alpha-beta T cells about two months after transplant. After one year, T-cell counts and TCRbeta diversity mostly came from new T cells.

The authors prepared the TCRbeta library with unique molecular identifiers. TCRdb re-analysed the PCR reads in MiXCR, keeping a single row per CDR3 protein. The data hold fewer than 550,000 distinct CDR3 sequences, with under 12% observed a single time. The CDR3 extends over 15 amino acids. The V segment lost 3 bases and the J segment 1 base; nucleotides outside the gene matches: 4. Germline CDR1 ENHRY, CDR2 SYGVKD. In its sample, this clonotype was seen many times. Its specificity is unknown. The clonotype originates from a child aged 2-15 years with inherited bone marrow failure, due to receive a stem cell transplant. The rearrangement uses TRBV10-3 and TRBJ2-5; 8 positions match TRBD1. The material was PBMCs, obtained before TCRalphabeta/CD19-depleted stem cell transplant. CDR3 sequence reads: CAISDRQGTQETQYF. CDR3 sequence (DNA): TGTGCCATCAGTGACCGACAGGGGACCCAAGAGACCCAGTACTTC.